This TCR beta chain stems from a study of shared clonotypes between healthy human individuals. Per germline, CDR1 MNHEY and CDR2 SMNVEV (reference sequence). Trimming cost V 7 bases and J 1 base, with 11 bases left between them. This CDR3 region has 13 residues. The authors loaded 150 to 250 ng DNA, 25,000 to 30,000 T cell genomes, into sorted-subset replicate PCRs. Generated by immunoSEQ multiplex PCR, the TCRdb table keeps only in-frame clones and is missing some. This table has about 2 million clones, roughly 95% appearing once. It was CD45RO-negative cells, positively selected for CCR7, that made up naive CD8 cells, with terminally differentiated effector memory CD45RA+ cells excluded.

This clonotype was sampled from a man younger than 35 in good health. Sequences were obtained from naive CD8+ T cells sorted from blood. The chain employs TRBV27 and TRBJ2-7; possibly TRBD2 for D (5 bases). The CDR3 spells CASTIPGSYEQYF. Written as DNA, the CDR3 is TGTGCCAGCACCATCCCGGGGTCCTACGAGCAGTACTTC.